In this sample, the clone carrying this TCR beta chain turned up many times. This library used around 400 ng RNA and molecular barcoded adaptors spanning alpha/delta and beta/gamma chains. A single record per CDR3 protein comes from TCRdb applying MiXCR to the reads. The table records around 65,000 distinct CDR3 sequences, roughly 18% of them present only once. The germline V gene encodes CDR1 LNHDA and CDR2 SQIVND (reference sequence). This CDR3 contains 15 residues. V lost 5 bases, J lost 4 bases, and 15 bases lay in between. The sample comes from a study of read filtering for tumor transcriptome and immune sequencing.

The receptor comes from a donor at least 40 years old with multiple myeloma. Source material: a population of CD138-negative cells sorted from bone marrow. The chain employs TRBV19 and TRBJ1-5, with TRBD1 as a possible D gene (6 bases). The CDR3: CASSRTAQWNQPQHF. CDR3 coding DNA: TGTGCCAGTAGTCGGACAGCCCAGTGGAATCAGCCCCAGCATTTT.